This passage covers 31 T cell receptor beta chains from one sample sequenced in a study of cytomegalovirus exposure and HLA in healthy donors. Clones were sequenced by immunoSEQ multiplex PCR, and TCRdb holds only the in-frame ones, with some missing. Among around 150,000 clones listed, roughly nine tenths were seen once. The material sequenced was PBMCs. These receptors all come from a man aged 18 to 30 in good health and CMV-seronegative.

The table lists this clone with a few counts. The chain joins TRBV7-2 to TRBJ2-5, with 9 positions matching TRBD2. The CDR3 is 16 amino acids. V shed 1 base and J 2 bases; nucleotides not matched to a gene: 5. Germline V CDR1 and CDR2: SGHTA, FQGNSA. CDR3 DNA sequence: TGTGCCAGCAGCTTAGAGGTAGCGGGGGCGCAAGAGACCCAGTACTTC. It codes for CASSLEVAGAQETQYF.

The chain uses TRBV7-8 and TRBJ1-3; 8 bases are shared with TRBD1. CDR3 length: 15 residues. Germline V CDR1 and CDR2: SGHVS, FQNEAQ. The trim removed 5 bases at V and 2 bases at J, leaving 5 bases unmatched. The DNA for the CDR3 is TGTGCCAGCAGCAAGGACAGGGTGGCTGGAAACACCATATATTTT. Protein product: CASSKDRVAGNTIYF.

This clone occurred a few times. V and J are TRBV10-3 and TRBJ2-1; 8 bases are a match to TRBD1. J was trimmed by 3 bases and V by 0 bases; bases with no gene match: 7. From germline, CDR1 is ENHRY and CDR2 SYGVKD. This CDR3 has 17 amino acids. CDR3 residues: CAISESEAGGLYNEQFF. DNA for the CDR3: TGTGCCATCAGTGAGTCGGAGGCAGGGGGCCTCTACAATGAGCAGTTCTTC.

This clone appeared a few times. The chain couples TRBV10-1 to TRBJ2-2; possible D gene TRBD1, 5 bases. This CDR3 region has 12 residues. The V end lost 6 bases, the J end lost 5 bases, and 7 bases lay between the germline ends. Germline V gene sequence: CDR1 WNHNN, CDR2 SYGVQD (reference sequence). CDR3 region: CASSRETGELFF. CDR3 coding DNA: TGCGCCAGCAGCAGGGAAACCGGGGAGCTGTTTTTT.

V and J are TRBV7-9 and TRBJ1-3, with a possible D match to TRBD1 (5 bases). The CDR3 length is 15 residues. Germline CDR1 is SEHNR and CDR2 is FQNEAQ (reference sequence). Trimming stripped 3 bases from V and 3 bases from J, with 12 bases between. CDR3 sequence (DNA): TGTGCCAGCAGCTTGCACCAGGGTGATGGAAACACCATATATTTT. Residues: CASSLHQGDGNTIYF.

This clone showed up just once. This chain connects TRBV30 to TRBJ2-3; possibly TRBD2 for D (6 bases). The germline V gene encodes CDR1 GTSNPN and CDR2 SVGIG (reference sequence). The V end was cut by 5 bases, the J end by 1 base, with 16 bases between. CDR3 size: 15 residues. This CDR3 reads CAWGLATPGTDTQYF. The DNA for the CDR3 is TGTGCCTGGGGGCTAGCGACCCCGGGCACAGATACGCAGTATTTT.

The V and J genes are TRBV29-1 and TRBJ1-2; TRBD1 matches at 9 bases. The ends lost 0 bases at V and 4 bases at J; junction bases unmatched: 9. The germline gives CDR1 SQVTM, CDR2 ANQGSEA. The CDR3 is 16 residues long. CDR3 protein: CSVEDRRQGDTYGYTF. CDR3 coding DNA: TGCAGCGTTGAAGATCGACGACAGGGGGATACCTATGGCTACACCTTC.

The genes are TRBV11-2 and TRBJ2-1; 11 nucleotides match TRBD2. The CDR3 contains 15 residues. Per the germline V gene, CDR1 is SGHAT and CDR2 is FQNNGV. V trimming: 5 bases; J trimming: 3 bases; junction bases outside the gene matches: 3. DNA of the CDR3: TGTGCCAGCAGCCAAACTAGCGGGGGCTACAATGAGCAGTTCTTC. Translation gives CASSQTSGGYNEQFF.

The rearrangement links TRBV10-1 to TRBJ2-1, with TRBD2 matching over 7 bases. V was pared by 8 bases and J by 0 bases, with 7 bases of the junction left unmatched. Looked up from germline, CDR1 is WNHNN and CDR2 is SYGVQD (reference sequence). The CDR3 has 15 residues. The DNA for the CDR3 is TGCGCCAGCTCCTCCGGGGGGACCTCCTACAATGAGCAGTTCTTC. It translates to CASSSGGTSYNEQFF.

The chain links TRBV15 to TRBJ2-3; the D gene is possibly TRBD2 (6 bases). Trimming took off 1 base at V and 6 bases at J, with 14 bases between the two ends. Per germline, CDR1 LNHNV and CDR2 YYDKDF (reference sequence). This CDR3 comprises 15 residues. The CDR3 region has the DNA TGTGCCACCAGCAGAGGGGGAGGCGGACGGGATACGCAGTATTTT. Translated: CATSRGGGGRDTQYF.

The rearrangement joins TRBV11-2 to TRBJ2-4; D is unresolved. The CDR3 spans 13 residues. V dropped 4 bases and J dropped 2 bases, with 6 bases sitting between them. Per the germline V gene, CDR1 is SGHAT and CDR2 is FQNNGV. This chain's CDR3 is CASSSGPKNIQYF. The CDR3 DNA sequence: TGTGCCAGCAGCTCGGGTCCCAAAAACATTCAGTACTTC.

This chain uses TRBV7-8 with TRBJ2-1, with unresolved D. V was shortened by 5 bases and J by 6 bases, with 17 bases between the two germline ends. The CDR3 runs 15 residues. In germline, CDR1 is SGHVS, CDR2 FQNEAQ. The CDR3 reads CASSPQPTNFNEQFF. The CDR3 DNA reads as TGTGCCAGCAGCCCCCAACCAACCAACTTCAATGAGCAGTTCTTC.

The rearrangement joins TRBV25-1 to TRBJ2-3; TRBD1 might be the D (6 bases). CDR1 is MGHDK and CDR2 is SYGVNS in the germline V gene. V gave up 0 bases and J gave up 1 base, with 11 bases separating them. The CDR3 loop spans 16 amino acids. The CDR3 sequence is CASSEYRGGGTDTQYF. The CDR3 nucleotides read TGTGCCAGCAGTGAATATCGAGGGGGAGGCACAGATACGCAGTATTTT.

Note on this clone: Other DNA sequences in the same sample also yield this CDR3. The chain uses TRBV6-5 and TRBJ2-5, with TRBD2 as a possible D gene (5 bases). CDR3 length: 14 amino acids. CDR1 and CDR2 from the germline V gene are MNHEY and SVGAGI. Trimming removed 0 bases from V and 2 bases from J, with 7 bases in between. The CDR3 protein is CASSYSGGQETQYF. In DNA, the CDR3 is TGTGCCAGCAGTTACTCCGGAGGACAAGAGACCCAGTACTTC.

The gene calls are TRBV5-1 and TRBJ2-1, with a weak D call TRBD1 (6 bases). CDR3 length equals 13 residues. Germline loops: CDR1 SGHRS, CDR2 YFSETQ. With 4 bases removed from V and 13 bases from J, the gap between germline ends came to 18 bases. For the CDR3, the DNA is TGCGCCAGCAGCCCTGCCGCCCAGGGGATACAGTTCTTC. Translation: CASSPAAQGIQFF.

The chain uses TRBV27 and TRBJ2-2; TRBD2 might be the D (5 bases). CDR1 is MNHEY and CDR2 is SMNVEV in the germline V gene (reference sequence). V was shortened by 5 bases and J by 4 bases, with 11 bases between the two germline ends. There are 14 residues in the CDR3. The CDR3 coding sequence is TGTGCCAGCAGTACCGGACTTGCCACCGGGGAGCTGTTTTTT. Amino acids: CASSTGLATGELFF.

The gene calls are TRBV7-2 and TRBJ2-3, with unresolved D. This CDR3 is built from 15 residues. V shed 1 base and J shed 3 bases, with 11 bases lying between them. Germline V gene lookup returns CDR1 SGHTA and CDR2 FQGNSA. The CDR3: CASSLGQGETDTQYF. DNA of the CDR3: TGTGCCAGCAGCTTAGGCCAAGGAGAGACAGATACGCAGTATTTT.

The chain uses TRBV29-1 and TRBJ2-6; D may be TRBD2 (6 bases). V was cut by 4 bases and J by 0 bases, with 10 bases left in between. The CDR3 is 15 residues long. Germline lookup yields CDR1 SQVTM and CDR2 ANQGSEA. CDR3 region: CSVGGLNSGANVLTF. CDR3 sequence (DNA): TGCAGCGTTGGGGGACTGAACTCTGGGGCCAACGTCCTGACTTTC.

The CDR3 loop reads CASSIISRGASYNEQFF. The CDR3 DNA follows: TGTGCCAGCAGTATTATATCGCGGGGGGCCTCCTACAATGAGCAGTTCTTC. The gene calls are TRBV27 and TRBJ2-1; 8 bases agree with TRBD2. Germline V lookup: CDR1 MNHEY, CDR2 SMNVEV (reference sequence). The trim removed 5 bases at V and 0 bases at J, leaving 9 bases unmatched. This CDR3 spans 17 amino acids.

V gene TRBV27 combines with J gene TRBJ2-3; 8 nucleotides line up with TRBD1. Trimming at V came to 6 bases and at J to 0 bases, leaving 5 bases not matched to a gene. This CDR3 is 15 amino acids long. Germline values: CDR1 MNHEY, CDR2 SMNVEV (reference sequence). This chain's CDR3 is CASRRTGTSTDTQYF. The CDR3, as DNA: TGTGCCAGCAGGAGGACAGGGACTAGCACAGATACGCAGTATTTT.

The V and J genes are TRBV6-1 and TRBJ2-7; D possibly corresponds to TRBD2 (6 bases). The CDR3 extends over 15 amino acids. V was clipped by 5 bases and J by 2 bases, with 16 bases between them. Germline CDR1 is MNHNS and CDR2 is SASEGT. The DNA for the CDR3 is TGTGCCAGCAGTCCCCGTTGGAGGGGAGCCTACGAGCAGTACTTC. Translating gives CASSPRWRGAYEQYF.

This clone was counted once. The genes are TRBV19 and TRBJ2-3, with 9 bases matching TRBD2. The CDR3 is 14 amino acids. Germline assignment: CDR1 LNHDA and CDR2 SQIVND (reference sequence). Unmatched junction bases numbered 3, after V lost 3 bases and J lost 5 bases. The CDR3 DNA reads TGTGCCAGTAGTATGGTAGCGGGAGTAGATACGCAGTATTTT. Amino acid sequence: CASSMVAGVDTQYF.

The rearrangement uses TRBV7-9 and TRBJ2-2; 11 nucleotides match TRBD1. Trimming cost V 1 base and J 1 base; bases outside gene matches: 5. The CDR3 length is 18 residues. CDR1 and CDR2 from the germline V gene are SEHNR and FQNEAQ (reference sequence). The DNA of the CDR3 is TGTGCCAGCAGCTTAGGCTGGACAGGGGGCCAGAACACCGGGGAGCTGTTTTTT. Encoded protein: CASSLGWTGGQNTGELFF.

The CDR3 here is CASSLHPLGQLDGYTF. The CDR3 region has the DNA TGTGCCAGCAGCTTACACCCCTTAGGACAATTGGATGGCTACACCTTC. The rearrangement uses TRBV7-9 and TRBJ1-2; the D gene is possibly TRBD1 (5 bases). V lost 2 bases to trimming and J lost 6 bases, with 19 bases between them. The CDR3 totals 16 residues. Per the germline V gene, CDR1 is SEHNR and CDR2 is FQNEAQ (reference sequence).

On this clone itself: A read error may account for a junction end that differs from germline. The chain is built from TRBV4-3 and TRBJ1-6; D gene unclear. This CDR3 has 15 amino acids. Germline-derived CDR1 and CDR2 are LGHNA and YSLEER. The CDR3 coding sequence is TGCGCCAGCAGACAAGATCGGGGAGGGATGTCACCCCTCCACTTT. Its protein product is CASRQDRGGMSPLHF.

The chain employs TRBV9 and TRBJ2-1, with D perhaps TRBD2 (6 bases). Trimming cost V 2 bases and J 5 bases, with 11 bases left between them. Germline assignment: CDR1 SGDLS and CDR2 YYNGEE. CDR3 length: 14 amino acids. This chain's CDR3 is CASSVGRLDNEQFF. As DNA, the CDR3 is TGTGCCAGCAGCGTCGGCCGACTAGACAATGAGCAGTTCTTC.

A word on this clone: The sample has other DNA sequences that encode this CDR3 too. V is TRBV7-6 and J is TRBJ1-1, with 9 positions matching TRBD1. After removal of 5 bases from V and 2 bases from J, the junction contained 3 bases not matched to a gene. CDR3 length: 14 amino acids. Per the germline V gene, CDR1 is SGHVS and CDR2 is FNYEAQ. The CDR3 loop is CASSPGQGNTEAFF. The CDR3 nucleotides are TGTGCCAGCAGCCCGGGACAGGGTAACACTGAAGCTTTCTTT.

CDR3 amino acids: CASSFRTSGTDTQYF. The CDR3 DNA sequence: TGTGCCAGCAGCTTCAGGACTAGCGGGACAGATACGCAGTATTTT. The chain joins TRBV9 to TRBJ2-3; the match to TRBD2 covers 11 bases. CDR3 length: 15 residues. The trim removed 4 bases at V and 3 bases at J, leaving 4 bases unmatched. In germline, CDR1 is SGDLS, CDR2 YYNGEE.

The chain is built from TRBV21-1 and TRBJ2-7; the D segment call TRBD1 is taken from the table without a DNA check. TRBV21-1 is tagged as a pseudogene. The CDR3 has 15 residues. Written as DNA, the CDR3 is TGTGCCAGCAGCCCCGACAGGATCCGTCCCTACGAGCAGTACTTC. Its protein is CASSPDRIRPYEQYF.

The chain has TRBV4-1 and TRBJ1-2, with D possibly matching TRBD1 (6 bases). The CDR3 extends over 17 amino acids. V was cut by 0 bases and J by 8 bases, with 22 bases left in between. Germline CDR1 and CDR2: MGHRA and YSYEKL. CDR3 loop: CASSQDGGQGRDGGYTF. The CDR3 nucleotides are TGCGCCAGCAGCCAAGACGGGGGGCAGGGGAGGGATGGCGGCTACACCTTC.

J is TRBJ2-7 and V is TRBV18, with TRBD1 identical over 8 bases. The V segment lost 2 bases and the J segment 5 bases; nucleotides outside the gene matches: 5. The CDR3 is made up of 14 amino acids. The germline gives CDR1 KGHSH, CDR2 LQKENI. CDR3 in amino acids: CASSPRQGINEQYF. In DNA form, the CDR3 reads TGTGCCAGCTCACCAAGACAGGGGATCAACGAGCAGTACTTC.